The 17 T cell receptor beta chains given below trace back to one sample, sequenced in a study of cytomegalovirus exposure and HLA in healthy donors. In the PCR, 60 Vbeta and 13 Jbeta primers were used. The table came from immunoSEQ multiplex PCR; TCRdb's copy has only in-frame clones and leaves some out. The table records roughly 240,000 clones, roughly 73% of them present only once. Sample: PBMCs. The receptors originated from a boy aged 5-17 years in good health and CMV-seronegative.

The V gene is TRBV10-3, the J gene TRBJ1-2; no definite D call. This CDR3 contains 14 residues. V lost 4 bases and J 3 bases, leaving 12 bases between the germline ends. Germline V gene data show CDR1 as ENHRY and CDR2 as SYGVKD. In nucleotides, the CDR3 is TGTGCCATCAGTGGTCAGGTCAAGGACTATGGCTACACCTTC. Protein sequence: CAISGQVKDYGYTF.

J is TRBJ1-2 and V is TRBV11-3; TRBD1 is a possible D gene (6 bases). This CDR3 has 14 residues. V lost 7 bases, J lost 6 bases, and 18 bases lay in between. In germline, CDR1 is SGHNT, CDR2 YENEEA. CDR3 amino acids: CASMGTGTYHGYTF. The CDR3 coding sequence is TGTGCCAGCATGGGGACCGGGACATATCATGGCTACACCTTC.

The rearrangement links TRBV15 to TRBJ1-5; D gene uncertain. The ends were cut back, 0 bases at V and 7 bases at J, with 4 bases in the middle. The CDR3 runs 12 residues. Germline-derived CDR1 and CDR2 are LNHNV and YYDKDF (reference sequence). CDR3 sequence reads: CATSRDRQPQHF. The CDR3 region has the DNA TGTGCCACCAGCAGAGATCGGCAGCCCCAGCATTTT.

The chain uses TRBV30 and TRBJ1-2; D unclear. The CDR3 is made up of 15 amino acids. Germline V lookup: CDR1 GTSNPN, CDR2 SVGIG (reference sequence). Trimming stripped 5 bases from V and 4 bases from J, with 20 bases between. CDR3 protein: CAWSSGEGSIYGYTF. The CDR3, as DNA: TGTGCCTGGTCGTCCGGGGAGGGATCGATCTATGGCTACACCTTC.

This chain uses TRBV9 with TRBJ2-7, with D perhaps TRBD2 (7 bases). Trimming took 2 bases from V and 0 from J, leaving 9 bases between them. Germline lookup yields CDR1 SGDLS and CDR2 YYNGEE. This CDR3 region has 14 residues. The CDR3 loop reads CASSVRGASYEQYF. CDR3 coding DNA: TGTGCCAGCAGCGTCCGGGGGGCCTCCTACGAGCAGTACTTC. The complete variable domain, with remaining parts taken from reference TRBV9 and TRBJ2-7, reads DSGVTQTPKHLITATGQRVTLRCSPRSGDLSVYWYQQSLDQGLQFLIQYYNGEERAKGNILERFSAQQFPDLHSELNLSSLELGDSALYFCASSVRGASYEQYFGPGTRLTVT.

This clone was found a few times. The chain links TRBV2 to TRBJ1-5; D perhaps matches TRBD1 (6 bases). This CDR3 contains 13 residues. Germline V gene lookup returns CDR1 SNHLY and CDR2 FYNNEI. V lost 5 bases, J lost 6 bases, and 11 bases lay in between. The CDR3 DNA is TGTGCCAGCAGTACAGGGACGGGTCAGCCCCAGCATTTT. Protein: CASSTGTGQPQHF.

The chain recombines TRBV9 with TRBJ2-3; no definite D call. V gave up 6 bases and J gave up 0 bases, with 11 bases separating them. CDR1 and CDR2 (germline): SGDLS, YYNGEE. The CDR3 is 14 amino acids. The CDR3 sequence: CASNRLPSTDTQYF. DNA for the CDR3: TGTGCCAGCAATCGACTTCCTAGCACAGATACGCAGTATTTT.

Only a few counts were recorded for this clone. The chain uses TRBV7-3 and TRBJ2-7; D gene uncertain. V lost 1 base and J 2 bases, leaving 6 bases between the germline ends. Germline V gene data show CDR1 as SGHTA and CDR2 as FQGTGA. The CDR3 sequence is 13 residues long. CDR3 protein: CASSLSPAYEQYF. In DNA form, the CDR3 reads TGTGCCAGCAGCTTAAGCCCAGCCTACGAGCAGTACTTC. Full variable domain (remainder filled in from reference TRBV7-3 and TRBJ2-7): GAGVSQTPSNKVTEKGKYVELRCDPISGHTALYWYRQSLGQGPEFLIYFQGTGAADDSGLPNDRFFAVRPEGSVSTLKIQRTERGDSAVYLCASSLSPAYEQYFGPGTRLTVT.

The chain links TRBV19 to TRBJ1-3; D not certain. Germline V CDR1 and CDR2: LNHDA, SQIVND (reference sequence). This CDR3 is 16 amino acids long. Between the trimmed V and J ends, which lost 2 bases and 1 base, there was a span of 12 bases. The CDR3 bases are TGTGCCAGTAGTATAATCCCCGAGGGATCTGGAAACACCATATATTTT. It codes for CASSIIPEGSGNTIYF.

The J gene is TRBJ2-3, the V gene TRBV2; 13 bases align to TRBD2. The CDR3 is made up of 14 amino acids. Trimming took 10 bases from V and 7 from J; bases not matched to a gene: 8. CDR1 is SNHLY, CDR2 FYNNEI, per germline. DNA of the CDR3: TGTGCCAACAGAGGGACTAGCGGGACTTATACGCAGTATTTT. Translating gives CANRGTSGTYTQYF.

The chain is built from TRBV7-9 and TRBJ2-6; 10 bases align to TRBD1. Per germline, CDR1 SEHNR and CDR2 FQNEAQ (reference sequence). V lost 3 bases, J lost 4 bases, and 9 bases stayed unmatched. This CDR3 has 18 residues. CDR3 sequence reads: CASSFTTGGSSGANVLTF. The CDR3 nucleotides are TGTGCCAGCAGCTTTACGACAGGGGGCTCGAGCGGGGCCAACGTCCTGACTTTC.

The table lists this clone with a few counts. This chain joins TRBV5-4 and TRBJ1-1; 8 positions agree with TRBD1. CDR1 and CDR2 (germline): SGHNT, YYREEE (reference sequence). Losses at the gene ends were 5 bases for V and 6 bases for J; bases not matched to a gene: 6. The length of the CDR3 is 13 residues. Here the CDR3 reads CASRLDRGPEAFF. CDR3 DNA sequence: TGTGCCAGCAGGCTCGACAGGGGTCCTGAAGCTTTCTTT. Together with reference TRBV5-4 and TRBJ1-1, the CDR3 gives the full variable domain: ETGVTQSPTHLIKTRGQQVTLRCSSQSGHNTVSWYQQALGQGPQFIFQYYREEENGRGNFPPRFSGLQFPNYSSELNVNALELDDSALYLCASRLDRGPEAFFGQGTRLTVV.

The V call is TRBV30, the J call TRBJ2-4; no clear D. The CDR3 is 11 residues long. Germline-derived CDR1 and CDR2 are GTSNPN and SVGIG (reference sequence). V was pared by 5 bases and J by 9 bases, with 11 bases between. The CDR3 loop reads CAWALESIQYF. For the CDR3, the DNA is TGTGCCTGGGCCCTCGAGAGCATTCAGTACTTC.

The chain joins TRBV11-2 to TRBJ1-2; 7 bases agree with TRBD1. Germline V CDR1 and CDR2: SGHAT, FQNNGV. V lost 5 bases and J lost 8; bases outside the gene matches: 11. The CDR3 sequence is 14 residues long. This CDR3 is CASSRSLTGTGYTF. CDR3 bases: TGTGCCAGCAGCCGAAGCCTGACAGGGACCGGCTACACCTTC.

V is TRBV11-3 and J is TRBJ1-2; D not resolved. The CDR3 consists of 16 residues. The germline gives CDR1 SGHNT, CDR2 YENEEA. V lost 5 bases and J 0 bases, leaving 16 bases between the germline ends. In DNA form, the CDR3 reads TGTGCCAGCAGCCCCACCTTGTCCTTAGCTAACTATGGCTACACCTTC. Protein sequence: CASSPTLSLANYGYTF.

This chain connects TRBV2 to TRBJ1-2; D not certain. The CDR3 length is 14 residues. Germline V lookup: CDR1 SNHLY, CDR2 FYNNEI. The V end lost 3 bases, the J end lost 6 bases, and 14 bases lay between the germline ends. CDR3 sequence: CASSEKRGTDGYTF. The DNA of the CDR3 is TGTGCCAGCAGTGAGAAGCGGGGTACCGATGGCTACACCTTC.

The chain is built from TRBV30 and TRBJ2-7; D is possibly TRBD2 (6 bases). Per germline, CDR1 GTSNPN and CDR2 SVGIG (reference sequence). This CDR3 spans 15 amino acids. Trimming pared 1 base from V and 3 bases from J, leaving 16 bases between. CDR3 region: CAWSGGGGFYYEQYF. CDR3 nucleotides: TGTGCCTGGAGTGGAGGAGGAGGGTTTTACTACGAGCAGTACTTC.